Presented here are 15 T cell receptor beta chains from one specimen sequenced in a study of early T cells in non-severe SARS-CoV-2 infection. Each CDR3 protein is one row after TCRdb ran MiXCR on the 5' RACE reads. The table shows tens of thousands of distinct CDR3 sequences, with 14% occurring only once. The material was whole blood, obtained at baseline. Source of these receptors: an adult who was a healthcare worker with PCR-confirmed SARS-CoV-2 infection or an uninfected control (not recorded which).

This clonotype has a count of ten or more. CDR3: CASSLRGQPPGELFF. CDR3 nucleotide sequence: TGTGCCAGCAGCTTAAGGGGACAGCCTCCCGGGGAGCTGTTTTTT. This chain joins TRBV11-2 and TRBJ2-2; 7 positions match TRBD1. The V segment lost 2 bases and the J segment 6 bases; nucleotides outside the gene matches: 6. The germline V gene encodes CDR1 SGHAT and CDR2 FQNNGV. This CDR3 comprises 15 residues.

This clonotype was counted at least ten times. The DNA for the CDR3 is TGTGCCAGCAGTCCATGGGACATGGCGAACACCGGGGAGCTGTTTTTT. Encoded protein: CASSPWDMANTGELFF. The V call is TRBV27, the J call TRBJ2-2; tentatively, D is TRBD1 (6 bases). The CDR3 sequence is 16 residues long. CDR1 MNHEY and CDR2 SMNVEV come from the germline V gene (reference sequence). V gave up 5 bases and J gave up 0 bases, with 13 bases separating them.

This clonotype was counted at least ten times. The chain combines TRBV29-1 with TRBJ2-5, with D perhaps TRBD1 (6 bases). Per the germline V gene, CDR1 is SQVTM and CDR2 is ANQGSEA. With 8 bases removed from V and 5 bases from J, the gap between germline ends came to 18 bases. This CDR3 has 13 amino acids. Here the CDR3 DNA reads TGCAGCACTGGGGGACACGTTGTGGAGACCCAGTACTTC. Amino acids: CSTGGHVVETQYF.

The V and J genes are TRBV11-2 and TRBJ1-1, with D hard to call. This CDR3 has 13 residues. Deletions cut 5 bases from V and 7 bases from J, with 14 bases between. The V gene's germline CDR1 is SGHAT and CDR2 FQNNGV. This CDR3 is CASSERPLLEAFF. The CDR3 coding sequence is TGTGCCAGCAGCGAAAGACCGCTTCTTGAAGCTTTCTTT.

The chain employs TRBV10-3 and TRBJ2-5, with 8 nucleotides matching TRBD1. Germline lookup yields CDR1 ENHRY and CDR2 SYGVKD. V lost 6 bases and J lost 3; bases outside the gene matches: 3. This CDR3 contains 13 residues. In DNA form, the CDR3 reads TGTGCCATCAGGGAACAGGGGGAAGAGACCCAGTACTTC. Translating gives CAIREQGEETQYF.

This clonotype was counted a few times. J is TRBJ2-5 and V is TRBV7-3; 8 bases align to TRBD1. Germline CDR1 and CDR2: SGHTA and FQGTGA. The V gene end was trimmed by 2 bases and the J gene end by 4 bases; junction bases not matched to a gene: 3. CDR3 length: 14 amino acids. The CDR3 DNA reads TGTGCCAGCAGCTTACTGGGGACAGGAGAGACCCAGTACTTC. Residues: CASSLLGTGETQYF.

This sequence joins TRBV2 and TRBJ1-2, with a weak D call TRBD1 (6 bases). Deletions cut 6 bases from V and 5 bases from J, with 13 bases between. Germline CDR1 SNHLY, CDR2 FYNNEI. The CDR3 covers 13 residues. This chain's CDR3 is CASSATGTYGYTF. The CDR3 coding sequence is TGTGCCAGCAGCGCGACAGGAACGTATGGCTACACCTTC.

V is TRBV2 and J is TRBJ2-7; D may correspond to TRBD1 or TRBD2 (5 bases each). The germline V and J ends were trimmed by 6 bases and 0 bases, with 15 bases remaining between them. Germline lookup yields CDR1 SNHLY and CDR2 FYNNEI. This CDR3 region has 15 residues. CDR3 amino acids: CASRRDGESSYEQYF. The CDR3 DNA follows: TGTGCCAGCAGGAGGGACGGAGAGAGCTCCTACGAGCAGTACTTC.

The chain has TRBV6-1 and TRBJ2-7, with 8 bases that match TRBD1. Germline V gene data show CDR1 as MNHNS and CDR2 as SASEGT. V dropped 3 bases and J dropped 3; count of bases not matched to a gene: 7. This CDR3 is built from 15 residues. The CDR3 coding sequence is TGTGCCAGCAGTGAGGGACAGGTCCTGGTCTACGAGCAGTACTTC. Residues: CASSEGQVLVYEQYF.

Details on this clonotype: A much larger clone differs from this one at a single base, so this may be a read error. V usage is TRBV18 and J usage is TRBJ2-1, with D possibly TRBD2 on 5 matching bases. This CDR3 is 15 amino acids long. The germline CDR1 and CDR2 sequences are KGHSH and LQKENI. Trimming pared 2 bases from V and 9 bases from J, leaving 17 bases between. The CDR3 protein is CASSPFSIGKGEQFF. The CDR3 DNA sequence: TGTGCCAGCTCACCATTCTCCATCGGGAAGGGTGAGCAGTTCTTC.

The sample holds many counts of this clonotype. The J gene is TRBJ2-7, the V gene TRBV5-1; 7 bases map to TRBD2. After removal of 3 bases from V and 0 bases from J, the junction contained 12 bases not matched to a gene. The CDR3 covers 17 residues. The germline V gene encodes CDR1 SGHRS and CDR2 YFSETQ. CDR3 bases: TGCGCCAGCAGCTCCCCGTTAGGCGGGGGAAGCTCCTACGAGCAGTACTTC. It codes for CASSSPLGGGSSYEQYF. The variable domain in full, completed from reference TRBV5-1 and TRBJ2-7, reads KAGVTQTPRYLIKTRGQQVTLSCSPISGHRSVSWYQQTPGQGLQFLFEYFSETQRNKGNFPGRFSGRQFSNSRSEMNVSTLELGDSALYLCASSSPLGGGSSYEQYFGPGTRLTVT.

The chain carries TRBV7-9 and TRBJ2-1, with TRBD1 matching over 7 bases. Germline assignment: CDR1 SEHNR and CDR2 FQNEAQ (reference sequence). This CDR3 region has 13 residues. Germline trimming cut 5 bases from V and 5 bases from J; bases unmatched to any gene: 3. As DNA, the CDR3 is TGTGCCAGCAGCCCGGGACAGCACAATGAGCAGTTCTTC. Translating gives CASSPGQHNEQFF.

This clonotype was detected a few times. The J gene is TRBJ1-2, the V gene TRBV27; D is unresolved. V lost 1 base and J lost 3, with 0 bases in between. The CDR3 has 11 residues. Germline CDR1 reads MNHEY; CDR2 reads SMNVEV (reference sequence). The CDR3 DNA reads as TGTGCCAGCAGTTTATACTATGGCTACACCTTC. Amino acid sequence: CASSLYYGYTF.

This clonotype has more than one count but fewer than ten. The CDR3 protein is CASSPEPLNTEAFF. DNA for the CDR3: TGTGCCAGCAGCCCGGAACCGTTGAACACTGAAGCTTTCTTT. The rearrangement uses TRBV9 and TRBJ1-1; no clear D gene. The V end was cut by 4 bases, the J end by 0 bases, with 10 bases between. The CDR3 is 14 amino acids. Per germline, CDR1 SGDLS and CDR2 YYNGEE. Looking up the rest from reference TRBV9 and TRBJ1-1 gives the full variable domain: DSGVTQTPKHLITATGQRVTLRCSPRSGDLSVYWYQQSLDQGLQFLIQYYNGEERAKGNILERFSAQQFPDLHSELNLSSLELGDSALYFCASSPEPLNTEAFFGQGTRLTVV.

Many counts were recorded for this clonotype. The chain joins TRBV2 to TRBJ1-5, with D unclear. Trimming took off 7 bases at V and 4 bases at J, with 14 bases between the two ends. Germline lookup yields CDR1 SNHLY and CDR2 FYNNEI. The CDR3 loop spans 14 amino acids. The CDR3 loop reads CASTPRWENQPQHF. The CDR3 region has the DNA TGTGCCAGCACTCCTCGGTGGGAGAATCAGCCCCAGCATTTT. The whole variable domain, filled in from reference TRBV2 and TRBJ1-5, reads EPEVTQTPSHQVTQMGQEVILRCVPISNHLYFYWYRQILGQKVEFLVSFYNNEISEKSEIFDDQFSVERPDGSNFTLKIRSTKLEDSAMYFCASTPRWENQPQHFGDGTRLSIL.